A selection of T cell receptor beta chains follows, all from one sample in a study of shared clonotypes between healthy human individuals. The protocol was immunoSEQ multiplex PCR, while the TCRdb copy is restricted to in-frame clones and leaves out a portion. This repertoire shows more than 550,000 clones, 80% to 95% found once; its top ten account for roughly 36%. The sample consisted of memory CD8+ T cells from PBMCs. The receptors derive from a man younger than 35 in good health. Some clones in this sample may be carry-over from other donors' samples. The CDR3 runs from the conserved cysteine through the conserved F or W. Fields, in order: J gene, clone size, V gene, D gene, CDR3 protein, CDR3 DNA. The D gene is left open where the match is weak. The size of a clone is reported for some rows only, either as once, few or many, or as a class for expanded clones.

J: TRBJ1-1
size: .
V: TRBV19
D: .
CDR3: CASSIRGAGTEAFF
DNA: TGTGCCAGTAGTATACGGGGGGCTGGCACTGAAGCTTTCTTT

J: TRBJ2-1
size: once
V: TRBV13
D: .
CDR3: CASSLERYNEQFF
DNA: TGTGCCAGCAGCTTAGAAAGGTACAATGAGCAGTTCTTC

J: TRBJ1-5
size: .
V: TRBV19
D: .
CDR3: CASTRGTFGNQPQHF
DNA: TGTGCCAGTACCCGAGGGACATTTGGCAATCAGCCCCAGCATTTT

J: TRBJ2-7
size: .
V: TRBV5-5
D: TRBD2
CDR3: CASSWTSGAYEQYF
DNA: TGTGCCAGCAGCTGGACTAGCGGTGCCTACGAGCAGTACTTC

J: TRBJ2-7
size: .
V: TRBV27
D: TRBD2
CDR3: CASSLSWREGSYEQYF
DNA: TGTGCCAGCAGTTTATCGTGGCGGGAGGGCTCCTACGAGCAGTACTTC

J: TRBJ2-5
size: few
V: TRBV11-2
D: .
CDR3: CASSLSMWEQYF
DNA: TGTGCCAGCAGCTTATCGATGTGGGAGCAGTACTTC

J: TRBJ2-2
size: once
V: TRBV25-1
D: .
CDR3: CASSVTAGELFF
DNA: TGTGCCAGCAGTGTTACGGCCGGGGAGCTGTTTTTT

J: TRBJ1-3
size: .
V: TRBV27
D: TRBD1
CDR3: CASSAGTGSGNTIYF
DNA: TGTGCCAGCAGTGCCGGGACAGGCTCTGGAAACACCATATATTTT

J: TRBJ2-1
size: .
V: TRBV5-4
D: TRBD2
CDR3: CASSLKRETINEQFF
DNA: TGTGCCAGCAGCTTGAAGCGGGAGACAATAAATGAGCAGTTCTTC

J: TRBJ2-5
size: .
V: TRBV27
D: TRBD1
CDR3: CASRPITGTGKAQYF
DNA: TGTGCCAGCAGACCTATTACCGGGACAGGGAAGGCCCAGTACTTC

J: TRBJ1-2
size: .
V: TRBV7-6
D: .
CDR3: CASSSKQVYGYTF
DNA: TGTGCCAGCAGCTCGAAGCAGGTCTATGGCTACACCTTC

J: TRBJ2-5
size: once
V: TRBV25-1
D: .
CDR3: CASSEFVRAQETQYF
DNA: TGTGCCAGCAGTGAATTTGTGAGGGCGCAAGAGACCCAGTACTTC

J: TRBJ2-1
size: .
V: TRBV29-1
D: .
CDR3: CSILGWDEQFF
DNA: TGCAGCATACTTGGGTGGGATGAGCAGTTCTTC

J: TRBJ2-7
size: once
V: TRBV27
D: TRBD2
CDR3: CASSLWAGGGYEQYF
DNA: TGTGCCAGCAGTTTATGGGCGGGAGGCGGGTACGAGCAGTACTTC

J: TRBJ1-2
size: .
V: TRBV4-3
D: .
CDR3: CASSQDAGPYYGYTF
DNA: TGCGCCAGCAGCCAAGATGCAGGGCCCTACTATGGCTACACCTTC

J: TRBJ2-1
size: .
V: TRBV6-4
D: TRBD2
CDR3: CASSVLAGGPGSYNEQFF
DNA: TGTGCCAGCAGTGTCCTAGCGGGAGGGCCCGGGTCCTACAATGAGCAGTTCTTC

J: TRBJ2-7
size: medium-sized
V: TRBV6-1
D: .
CDR3: CASSEGDYEQYF
DNA: TGTGCCAGCTCAGAAGGCGACTACGAGCAGTACTTC

J: TRBJ2-7
size: .
V: TRBV11-2
D: .
CDR3: CASLGSGAYEQYF
DNA: TGTGCCAGCTTGGGGAGCGGAGCCTACGAGCAGTACTTC

J: TRBJ2-7
size: .
V: TRBV27
D: .
CDR3: CASSFSGISYEQYF
DNA: TGTGCCAGCAGTTTTTCCGGGATCTCCTACGAGCAGTACTTC

J: TRBJ2-7
size: .
V: TRBV9
D: .
CDR3: CASSLPLVGPYEQYF
DNA: TGTGCCAGCAGCCTCCCCCTTGTGGGCCCCTACGAGCAGTACTTC

J: TRBJ2-1
size: .
V: TRBV4-3
D: TRBD2
CDR3: CASSQGLADYNEQFF
DNA: TGCGCCAGCAGCCAGGGACTAGCGGATTACAATGAGCAGTTCTTC

J: TRBJ2-3
size: .
V: TRBV19
D: .
CDR3: CASALGGRTDTQYF
DNA: TGTGCCAGTGCATTGGGGGGGCGAACTGATACGCAGTATTTT

J: TRBJ2-3
size: .
V: TRBV6-1
D: .
CDR3: CASSGRETSTDTQYF
DNA: TGTGCCAGCAGTGGACGGGAGACTAGCACAGATACGCAGTATTTT

J: TRBJ2-5
size: .
V: TRBV9
D: .
CDR3: CASSVEGRRETQYF
DNA: TGTGCCAGCAGCGTAGAGGGACGGCGGGAGACCCAGTACTTC

J: TRBJ2-7
size: .
V: TRBV27
D: .
CDR3: CASSLYGAHEQYF
DNA: TGTGCCAGCAGTTTATATGGAGCCCACGAGCAGTACTTC

J: TRBJ2-6
size: .
V: TRBV6-1
D: TRBD1
CDR3: CASSEWGQGTGSGANVLTF
DNA: TGTGCCAGCAGTGAATGGGGACAGGGTACAGGCTCTGGGGCCAACGTCCTGACTTTC

J: TRBJ2-2
size: .
V: TRBV28
D: TRBD2
CDR3: CASRRSPPLSGSDTGELFF
DNA: TGTGCCAGCAGGCGATCGCCCCCCCTAAGCGGGAGTGACACCGGGGAGCTGTTTTTT

J: TRBJ2-4
size: .
V: TRBV4-2
D: .
CDR3: CASSYIAGTEGTGDIQYF
DNA: TGTGCCAGCAGCTATATCGCCGGGACGGAGGGAACTGGGGACATTCAGTACTTC

J: TRBJ2-1
size: .
V: TRBV27
D: TRBD2
CDR3: CASRKRDPGVEQFF
DNA: TGTGCCAGCAGAAAGCGGGATCCTGGTGTTGAGCAGTTCTTC

J: TRBJ2-7
size: .
V: TRBV29-1
D: .
CDR3: CSVEKSGPREQYF
DNA: TGCAGCGTTGAAAAATCCGGACCTAGGGAGCAGTACTTC

J: TRBJ2-1
size: .
V: TRBV19
D: .
CDR3: CASSIEGRDLPPVNEQFF
DNA: TGTGCCAGTAGTATAGAGGGCCGTGACCTTCCCCCAGTAAATGAGCAGTTCTTC

J: TRBJ2-1
size: .
V: TRBV28
D: .
CDR3: CASSSGLGYYNEQFF
DNA: TGTGCCAGCAGTTCTGGCTTAGGGTACTACAATGAGCAGTTCTTC

J: TRBJ2-1
size: .
V: TRBV27
D: .
CDR3: CASSLSANNEQFF
DNA: TGTGCCAGCAGTTTATCAGCCAACAATGAGCAGTTCTTC

J: TRBJ2-5
size: .
V: TRBV25-1
D: TRBD1
CDR3: CASSREQGAQETQYF
DNA: TGTGCCAGCAGTAGAGAACAGGGGGCCCAAGAGACCCAGTACTTC

J: TRBJ1-5
size: .
V: TRBV28
D: .
CDR3: CASSFWGDGNQPQHF
DNA: TGTGCCAGCAGTTTTTGGGGGGACGGCAATCAGCCCCAGCATTTT

J: TRBJ2-2
size: .
V: TRBV6-1
D: .
CDR3: CASSESLGETGELFF
DNA: TGTGCCAGCAGTGAAAGCCTGGGGGAGACCGGGGAGCTGTTTTTT

J: TRBJ2-1
size: .
V: TRBV7-3
D: .
CDR3: CASSLRSGGRFEQFF
DNA: TGTGCCAGCAGCTTGCGGTCAGGTGGACGGTTTGAGCAGTTCTTC

J: TRBJ2-5
size: .
V: TRBV7-2
D: .
CDR3: CASSTGLRETQYF
DNA: TGTGCCAGCAGCACTGGACTTCGGGAGACCCAGTACTTC

J: TRBJ2-2
size: .
V: TRBV27
D: .
CDR3: CASKTQTGSTGELFF
DNA: TGTGCCAGCAAGACCCAGACGGGTAGCACCGGGGAGCTGTTTTTT

J: TRBJ2-3
size: .
V: TRBV9
D: TRBD1
CDR3: CASSVAQGDSSSFLDTQYF
DNA: TGTGCCAGCAGCGTAGCTCAGGGGGACAGTTCTTCCTTTTTAGATACGCAGTATTTT

J: TRBJ1-5
size: .
V: TRBV27
D: .
CDR3: CASSPEGSGQPQHF
DNA: TGTGCCAGCAGTCCGGAAGGGTCGGGCCAGCCCCAGCATTTT

J: TRBJ2-2
size: once
V: TRBV5-1
D: .
CDR3: CASSFEEQPNTGELFF
DNA: TGCGCCAGCAGCTTCGAGGAACAGCCGAACACCGGGGAGCTGTTTTTT

J: TRBJ2-1
size: .
V: TRBV5-1
D: .
CDR3: CASSLAAGMGNEQFF
DNA: TGCGCCAGCAGCTTGGCCGCCGGGATGGGGAATGAGCAGTTCTTC

J: TRBJ2-2
size: .
V: TRBV4-3
D: .
CDR3: CASSQDEATGELFF
DNA: TGCGCCAGCAGCCAAGATGAGGCCACCGGGGAGCTGTTTTTT